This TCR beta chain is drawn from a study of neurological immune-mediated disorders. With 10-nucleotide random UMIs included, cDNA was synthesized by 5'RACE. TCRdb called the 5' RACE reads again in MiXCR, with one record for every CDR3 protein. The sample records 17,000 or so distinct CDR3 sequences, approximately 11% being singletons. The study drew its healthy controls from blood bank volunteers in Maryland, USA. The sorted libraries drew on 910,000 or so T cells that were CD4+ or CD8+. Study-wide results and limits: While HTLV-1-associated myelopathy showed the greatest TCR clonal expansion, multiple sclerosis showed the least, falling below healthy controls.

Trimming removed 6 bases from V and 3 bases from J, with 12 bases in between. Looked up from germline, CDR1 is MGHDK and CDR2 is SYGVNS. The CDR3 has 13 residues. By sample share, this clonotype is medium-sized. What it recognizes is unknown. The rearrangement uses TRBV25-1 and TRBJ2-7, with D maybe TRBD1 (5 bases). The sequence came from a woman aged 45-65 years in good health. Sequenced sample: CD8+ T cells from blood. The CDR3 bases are TGTGCCAGCAGAGCCAAGGGGTACTACGAGCAGTACTTC. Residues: CASRAKGYYEQYF.